This TCR beta chain was found in a study of identical twins. The CDR3 sequence is 17 residues long. Germline V gives CDR1 SGHVS, CDR2 FQNEAQ. Deletions cut 7 bases from V and 4 bases from J, with 25 bases between. TCRdb analysed the 5' RACE reads with MiXCR anew, one entry per CDR3 protein. The table lists 450,000 to 500,000 distinct CDR3 sequences, roughly an eighth of them singletons. This sample was shared with a second study, whose subject was yellow fever vaccine responses in identical twins.

This sequence joins TRBV7-8 and TRBJ1-2; D is perhaps TRBD1 (5 bases). What was sequenced was CD4+ T cells sorted from blood. This sequence was found in a young woman in good health. The CDR3 DNA reads TGTGCCAGCATCAACCAGACGTTCTTGACAGACGTCTATGGCTACACCTTC. Its protein is CASINQTFLTDVYGYTF.